This T cell receptor beta chain was captured in a study of blood T cell repertoires in COVID-19. Study background: The samples span acute and convalescent COVID-19 from the United States, Italy and Spain.

J gave up 8 bases and V 4 bases, and 15 bases lay outside the gene matches. The CDR3 length is 18 residues. The germline V gene has CDR1 SGHDT and CDR2 YYEEEE. Clones were read by immunoSEQ multiplex PCR, and TCRdb kept only the in-frame ones, dropping some. This table has approximately 210,000 clones, around 80% appearing once. The gene calls are TRBV5-6 and TRBJ1-4; TRBD1 aligns across 12 bases. The specimen sequenced was peripheral blood. The TCR was taken from a middle-aged woman with acute or convalescent COVID-19. The CDR3 bases are TGTGCCAGCAGCCACAACCGGGGACAGGGGGCAGTGAGCGAAAAACTGTTTTTT. It specifies CASSHNRGQGAVSEKLFF.